This entry concerns a single TCR beta chain. The antigen is not known. Recent vaccinations or acute infections were absent in the healthy HIV-negative adult donors. The data derive from a study of shared clonotypes between healthy human individuals. At the level of the study: Researchers drew samples from two women and a few men aged 18 to 49. CD4 naive and CD4 memory each took three plates per donor, while CD8 naive took two and CD8 memory one. Whole-study findings and limits: In contrast to clonotypes shared by all four donors, non-shared clonotypes had lower generation probabilities.

The repertoire was sequenced with immunoSEQ multiplex PCR; TCRdb's copy has only in-frame clones and lacks some. The sample contains about 2.4 million clones, over 85% of which appear only once. Germline values: CDR1 WNHNN, CDR2 SYGVQD (reference sequence). CDR3 length: 15 residues. V lost 5 bases and J lost 1, with 12 bases in between. This sequence joins TRBV10-1 and TRBJ2-1; tentatively, D is TRBD2 (6 bases). Sequences were obtained from naive CD4+ T cells from PBMCs. Noted subset: CD45RA+ positively selected. This receptor was taken from a man between 18 and 35 years old in good health. Some clones in this sample may be carry-over from other donors' samples. Here the CDR3 reads CASSSRDSSYNEQFF. In nucleotides, the CDR3 is TGCGCCAGCAGTTCCCGGGACTCTTCCTACAATGAGCAGTTCTTC.